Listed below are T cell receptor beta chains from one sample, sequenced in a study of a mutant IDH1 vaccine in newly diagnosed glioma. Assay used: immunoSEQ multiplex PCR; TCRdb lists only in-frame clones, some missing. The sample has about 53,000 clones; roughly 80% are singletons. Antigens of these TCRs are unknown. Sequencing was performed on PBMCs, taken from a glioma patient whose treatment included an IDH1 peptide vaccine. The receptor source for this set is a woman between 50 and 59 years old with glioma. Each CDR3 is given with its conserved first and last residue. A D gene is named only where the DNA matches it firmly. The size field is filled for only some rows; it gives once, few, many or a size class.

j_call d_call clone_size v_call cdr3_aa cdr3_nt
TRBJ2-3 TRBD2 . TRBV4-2 CASSLNSGGSTDTQYF TGTGCCAGCAGCCTAAATAGCGGGGGGAGCACAGATACGCAGTATTTT
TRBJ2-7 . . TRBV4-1 CASSQDWGAEQYF TGCGCCAGCAGCCAAGATTGGGGGGCGGAGCAGTACTTC
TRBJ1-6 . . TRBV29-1 CSVRFLGPNSPLHF TGCAGCGTACGATTCCTCGGGCCGAATTCACCCCTCCACTTT
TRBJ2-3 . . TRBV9 CASSVAPSDTQYF TGTGCCAGCAGCGTAGCCCCGTCAGATACGCAGTATTTT
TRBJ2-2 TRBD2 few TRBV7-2 CASSLREGGELFF TGTGCCAGCAGCTTAAGGGAGGGCGGGGAGCTGTTTTTT
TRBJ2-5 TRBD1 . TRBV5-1 CASTPTGQGLETQYF TGCGCCAGCACCCCAACGGGACAGGGGTTGGAGACCCAGTACTTC
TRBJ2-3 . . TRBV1 CTSRPYPLAGRPDTQYF TGCACCAGCAGACCGTATCCCTTGGCGGGGCGACCCGATACGCAGTATTTT
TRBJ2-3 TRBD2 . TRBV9 CASSGGTSGLTDTQYF TGTGCCAGCAGCGGAGGGACTAGCGGTCTCACAGATACGCAGTATTTT
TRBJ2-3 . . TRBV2 CASSGVGLRTDTQYF TGTGCCAGCAGTGGTGTGGGCCTGAGAACAGATACGCAGTATTTT
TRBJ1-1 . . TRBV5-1 CASSSASGYTEAFF TGCGCCAGCAGCTCGGCCTCCGGGTACACTGAAGCTTTCTTT
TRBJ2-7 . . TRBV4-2 CASSQVYSAGYEQYF TGTGCCAGCAGCCAAGTGTATAGCGCTGGGTACGAGCAGTACTTC
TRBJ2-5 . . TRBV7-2 CASSPASVRETQYF TGTGCCAGCAGCCCCGCGAGCGTCCGGGAGACCCAGTACTTC
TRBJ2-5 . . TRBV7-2 CASSSGLGIETQYF TGTGCCAGCAGCTCGGGACTGGGGATAGAGACCCAGTACTTC
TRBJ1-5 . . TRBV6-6 CASTRSWSNQPQHF TGTGCCAGCACCCGTTCCTGGAGCAATCAGCCCCAGCATTTT
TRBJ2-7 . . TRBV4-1 CASSQVSKGLDSYEQYF TGCGCCAGCAGCCAAGTGTCAAAAGGACTGGACTCCTACGAGCAGTACTTC
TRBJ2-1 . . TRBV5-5 CASSLDLGLAEQFF TGTGCCAGCAGCTTGGACCTAGGATTAGCTGAGCAGTTCTTC
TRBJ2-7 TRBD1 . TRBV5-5 CASSFDRAGGGEQYF TGTGCCAGCAGTTTTGACAGGGCTGGCGGTGGCGAGCAGTACTTC
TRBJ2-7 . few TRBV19 CASSIGRAYEQYF TGTGCCAGTAGTATAGGACGGGCGTACGAGCAGTACTTC
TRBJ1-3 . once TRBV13 CASSLRLAGNTIYF TGTGCCAGCAGCTTACGGCTGGCCGGAAACACCATATATTTT
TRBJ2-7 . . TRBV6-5 CASSYADGSTYEQYF TGTGCCAGCAGTTACGCGGATGGTTCTACCTACGAGCAGTACTTC
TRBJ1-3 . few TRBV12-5 CASGLVWGQNLYF TGTGCTAGTGGTTTGGTATGGGGCCAGAACCTATATTTT
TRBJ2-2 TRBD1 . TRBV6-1 CASDRGNTGELFF TGTGCCAGCGACAGGGGAAACACCGGGGAGCTGTTTTTT
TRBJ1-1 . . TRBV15 CATSRDADSLNTEAFF TGTGCCACCAGCAGAGATGCAGACAGCCTGAACACTGAAGCTTTCTTT
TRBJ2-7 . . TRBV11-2 CASSLGHFYEQYF TGTGCCAGCAGCTTAGGACATTTCTACGAGCAGTACTTC
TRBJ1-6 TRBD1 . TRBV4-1 CASSQQTGNNSPLHF TGCGCCAGCAGCCAACAGACAGGGAATAATTCACCCCTCCACTTT
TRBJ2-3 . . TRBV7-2 CASSLTDTQYF TGTGCCAGCAGCTTGACAGATACGCAGTATTTT
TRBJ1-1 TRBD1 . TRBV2 CASRDRGQSQRGMNTEAFF TGTGCCAGCAGGGACAGGGGGCAAAGTCAAAGGGGGATGAACACTGAAGCTTTCTTT
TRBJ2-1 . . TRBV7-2 CASSYYTLSSEQFF TGTGCCAGCAGCTACTACACCCTGAGCAGCGAGCAGTTCTTC
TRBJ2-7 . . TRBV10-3 CAISFSGAPGYEQYF TGTGCCATCAGTTTCTCAGGGGCCCCAGGCTACGAGCAGTACTTC
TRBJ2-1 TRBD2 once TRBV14 CASRHTASGPNEQFF TGTGCCAGCAGACATACTGCTAGCGGGCCCAATGAGCAGTTCTTC
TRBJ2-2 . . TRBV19 CATSGTRNTGELFF TGTGCAACTTCCGGGACACGTAACACCGGGGAGCTGTTTTTT
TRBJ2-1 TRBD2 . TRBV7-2 CASSRPGGGNEQFF TGTGCCAGCAGCCGCCCTGGGGGGGGCAATGAGCAGTTCTTC
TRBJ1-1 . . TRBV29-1 CSASVGKGTPKAFF TGCAGCGCCTCCGTGGGGAAAGGGACACCTAAAGCTTTCTTT